This T cell receptor (beta chain) is drawn from a study of blood T cell repertoires in COVID-19 (dated by TCRdb to between 2020 and 2021). About the study as a whole: Samples from collaborators originated in the United States, Italy and Spain and spanned both the acute and convalescent phases of COVID-19. The material from the prospective study consisted of cDNA or gDNA derived from T cells, B-cell-depleted T cells, or PBMCs. Subjects who had been exposed to COVID-19, were actively infected with it, or had recovered from it provided the deeply sampled blood TCRbeta repertoires that made up the dataset. The repertoires were made available in a free public database intended to serve as a resource for research on the immune response to SARS-CoV-2. Samples came from the ongoing ImmuneRACE study (first 160 participants) plus 1,254 subjects from 6 global collaborators. Nearly every sample came with metadata listing a de-identified subject ID, COVID-19 status, age in years and sex. HLA class I and class II types, where available, came from metadata supplied by the sample provider rather than from assay-based typing. The full study reports these points: The amount of clinical and demographic metadata varied by source and participant and was provided uncurated.

Participants in the prospective study were enrolled through a virtual design, were aged about 18 to 100 years, and lived in roughly 24 United States geographic areas. In the prospective study, cohorts were assigned on the basis of participant-reported clinical history obtained from a screening survey and a study questionnaire. Recovered participants in ImmuneRACE Cohort 3 were defined by two consecutive negative NP/OP PCR tests, clearance by a healthcare professional, or resolution of symptoms. Mobile phlebotomists in the prospective study collected whole blood, serum and a nasopharyngeal or oropharyngeal swab from every participant. Over a roughly 2-month period, participants in the prospective study had the option of providing additional blood draws and questionnaires. Before DNA extraction, prospective study blood samples were shipped either frozen or at room temperature. TCRbeta CDR3 regions were amplified from genomic DNA by means of the immunoSEQ Assay, a bias-controlled multiplex PCR. The authors processed their data as follows. Within the assay, amplification of reference gene primers was used to estimate how many nucleated cells each sample contained. Sequence reads were collapsed and filtered to measure the absolute abundance of every unique TCRbeta CDR3 rearrangement. For each sample, productive Simpson clonality was calculated by taking the square root of Simpson's diversity index across productive rearrangements. TCRdb carries this immuneACCESS record with in-frame sequences only. Its versions omit some clonotypes, under half of them owing to an unresolved V gene in the studies checked, with the rest unexplained. The V and J calls and clone size come from that table; D and trimming were worked out from the DNA. The sample table shows about 350,000 clones, and about 90% are seen once. The ten largest clones represent roughly 1% of the sample.

Trimming takes 0 bases from V and 7 bases from J, and the germline ends sit 18 bases apart. The CDR3 covers 16 residues, taking in both the cysteine and the phenylalanine. Only the CDR3 portion is preserved as DNA: 48 bases, with reading frame beginning at the first base. Based on the germline V gene (reference sequence), the CDR1 and CDR2 sequences are GTSNPN and SVGIG. In regard to this clone: Its antigen specificity is not known. Within one base of it there is no much larger clone, and no base qualities were kept.

This sequence was found in a woman in her thirties who had recovered from COVID-19. The sample comprised PBMCs or T cells enriched from blood (not recorded which). The rearrangement joined TRBV30 to TRBJ1-4, with the identity of the D gene unclear. The CDR3 region: CAWSVNSGVVGEKLFF. The base sequence is TGTGCCTGGAGTGTTAATTCAGGCGTCGTAGGTGAAAAACTGTTTTTT.